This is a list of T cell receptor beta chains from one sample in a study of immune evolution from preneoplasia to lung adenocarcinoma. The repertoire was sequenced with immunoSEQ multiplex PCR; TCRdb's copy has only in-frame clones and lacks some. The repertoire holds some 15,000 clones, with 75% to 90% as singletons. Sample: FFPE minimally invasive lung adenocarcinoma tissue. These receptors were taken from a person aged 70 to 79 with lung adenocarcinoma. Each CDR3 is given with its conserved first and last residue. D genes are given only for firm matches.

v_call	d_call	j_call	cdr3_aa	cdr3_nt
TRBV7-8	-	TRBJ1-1	CASSSKGGTEAFF	TGTGCCAGCAGCTCCAAAGGGGGCACTGAAGCTTTCTTT
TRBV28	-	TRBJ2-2	CASSDYRIGELFF	TGTGCCAGCAGTGATTATCGTATCGGGGAGCTGTTTTTT
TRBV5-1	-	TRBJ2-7	CASSLEGGPPGEQYF	TGCGCCAGCAGCTTGGAAGGAGGGCCCCCGGGCGAGCAGTACTTC
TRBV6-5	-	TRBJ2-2	CASSPGTATGELFF	TGTGCCAGCAGTCCCGGGACGGCCACCGGGGAGCTGTTTTTT
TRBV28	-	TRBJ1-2	CASSSDPGYTF	TGTGCCAGCAGTTCGGACCCTGGCTACACCTTC
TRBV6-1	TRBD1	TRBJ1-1	CASSEFRGDTEAFF	TGTGCCAGCAGTGAATTCAGGGGGGACACTGAAGCTTTCTTT
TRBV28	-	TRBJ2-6	CASRGGGTGANVLTF	TGTGCCAGCAGGGGAGGGGGCACTGGGGCCAACGTCCTGACTTTC
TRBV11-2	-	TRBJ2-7	CASSLIYEQYF	TGTGCCAGCAGCCTTATCTACGAGCAGTACTTC
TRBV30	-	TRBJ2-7	CAWSVHRGPYEQYF	TGTGCCTGGAGTGTACATAGGGGCCCCTACGAGCAGTACTTC
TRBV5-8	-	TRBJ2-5	CASSLVILGETQYF	TGTGCCAGCAGCTTGGTTATTCTCGGAGAGACCCAGTACTTC
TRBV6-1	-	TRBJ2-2	CASSEMKGSGELFF	TGTGCCAGCAGTGAAATGAAAGGTTCCGGGGAGCTGTTTTTT